This T cell receptor (beta chain) came from a study of blood T cell repertoires in COVID-19. The overall study: The analysed material was cDNA or gDNA that came from T cells, B-cell-depleted T cells, or PBMCs.

CDR3 length: 15 residues. Between the trimmed V and J ends, which lost 3 bases and 3 bases, there was a span of 14 bases. The germline V gene encodes CDR1 LNHDA and CDR2 SQIVND (reference sequence). The authors' processing: Estimation of nucleated cell counts relied on the amplification of reference gene primers. The assay was immunoSEQ multiplex PCR, and TCRdb's table has in-frame clones only and misses some. V, J and clone size were drawn from that table, and D and trimming were deduced from the DNA. The sample consists of 250,000 to 300,000 clones, just over 90% of them appearing once. Recruitment covered about 25 US areas and drew participants whose ages spanned about 18 to 90 years.

The chain recombines TRBV19 with TRBJ1-2, with D unresolved. This receptor was taken from a woman aged 40 to 50 with acute COVID-19. Sequenced material: PBMCs or T cells enriched from blood (not recorded which). CDR3 residues: CASSISTIRDYGYTF. CDR3 nucleotide sequence: TGTGCCAGTAGTATTAGCACAATTCGGGACTATGGCTACACCTTC.